This T cell receptor beta chain originates from a study of blood T cell repertoires in COVID-19. Across the whole study: Samples taken during acute and convalescent COVID-19 were collected in the United States, Italy and Spain. The cDNA or gDNA used as material had been derived from T cells, B-cell-depleted T cells, or PBMCs.

Per the original data handling: Reference gene primer amplification gave nucleated cell count estimates. Sequencing was performed with immunoSEQ multiplex PCR; in TCRdb, only in-frame clones are kept and a portion is missing. V, J and clone size are taken as reported in that table, and D and trimming were inferred from the DNA itself. There are roughly 120,000 clones in the sample; roughly nine tenths occur only once, and about 8% lies in the top ten. The V gene's germline CDR1 is DFQATT and CDR2 SNEGSKA (reference sequence). V was clipped by 3 bases and J by 0 bases; unmatched bases: 9. The CDR3 has 17 amino acids.

The rearrangement uses TRBV20-1 and TRBJ2-1; the match to TRBD2 covers 9 bases. Source material: peripheral blood. The clonotype was recovered from a man in his sixties or seventies who had recovered from COVID-19. The DNA for the CDR3 is TGCAGTGCTAGTGGGACTAGCCGCCGAAGCTCCTACAATGAGCAGTTCTTC. Amino acids: CSASGTSRRSSYNEQFF.